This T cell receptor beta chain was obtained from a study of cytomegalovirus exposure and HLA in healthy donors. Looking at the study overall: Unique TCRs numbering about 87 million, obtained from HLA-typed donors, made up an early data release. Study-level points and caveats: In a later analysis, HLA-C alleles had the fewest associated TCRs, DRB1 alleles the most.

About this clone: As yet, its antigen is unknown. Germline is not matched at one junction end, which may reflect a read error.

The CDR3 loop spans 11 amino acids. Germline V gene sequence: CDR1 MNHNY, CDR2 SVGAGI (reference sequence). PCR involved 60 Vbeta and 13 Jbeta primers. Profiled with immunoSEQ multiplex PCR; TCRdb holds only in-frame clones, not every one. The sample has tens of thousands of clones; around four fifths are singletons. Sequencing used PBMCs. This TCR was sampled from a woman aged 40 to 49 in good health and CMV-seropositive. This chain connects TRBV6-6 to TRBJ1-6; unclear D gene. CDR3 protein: CASSVNSPLHF. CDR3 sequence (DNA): TGTGCCAGCAGTGTTAATTCACCCCTCCACTTC.